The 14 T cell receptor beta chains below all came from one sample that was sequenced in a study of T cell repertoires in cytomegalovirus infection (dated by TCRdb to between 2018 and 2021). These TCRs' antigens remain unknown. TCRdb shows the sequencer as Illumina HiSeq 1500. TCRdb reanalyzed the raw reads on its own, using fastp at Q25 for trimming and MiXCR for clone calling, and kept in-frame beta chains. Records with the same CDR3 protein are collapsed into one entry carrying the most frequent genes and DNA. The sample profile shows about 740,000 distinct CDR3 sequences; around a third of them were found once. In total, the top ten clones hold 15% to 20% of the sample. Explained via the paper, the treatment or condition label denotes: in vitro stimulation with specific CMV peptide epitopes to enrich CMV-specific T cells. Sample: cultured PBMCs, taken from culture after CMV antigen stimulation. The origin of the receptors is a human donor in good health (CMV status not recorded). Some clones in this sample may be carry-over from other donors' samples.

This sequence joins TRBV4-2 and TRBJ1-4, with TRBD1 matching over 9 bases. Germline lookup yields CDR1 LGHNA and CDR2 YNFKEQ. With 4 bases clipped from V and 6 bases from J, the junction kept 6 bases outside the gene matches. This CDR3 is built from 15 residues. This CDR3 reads CASSPTTGGYEKLFF. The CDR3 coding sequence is TGTGCCAGCAGCCCAACGACAGGGGGATATGAAAAACTGTTTTTT.

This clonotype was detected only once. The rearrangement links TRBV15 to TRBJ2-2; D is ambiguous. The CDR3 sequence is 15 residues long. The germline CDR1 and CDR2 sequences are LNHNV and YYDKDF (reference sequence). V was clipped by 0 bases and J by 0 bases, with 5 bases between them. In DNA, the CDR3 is TGTGCCACCAGCAGAGACTTAACGAACACCGGGGAGCTGTTTTTT. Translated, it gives CATSRDLTNTGELFF.

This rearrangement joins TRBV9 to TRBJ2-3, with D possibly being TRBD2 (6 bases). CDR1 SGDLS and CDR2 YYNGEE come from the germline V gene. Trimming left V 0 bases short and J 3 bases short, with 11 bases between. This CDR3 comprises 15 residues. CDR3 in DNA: TGTGCCAGCAGCGTAGTAAGCGGGCTGACAGATACGCAGTATTTT. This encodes CASSVVSGLTDTQYF.

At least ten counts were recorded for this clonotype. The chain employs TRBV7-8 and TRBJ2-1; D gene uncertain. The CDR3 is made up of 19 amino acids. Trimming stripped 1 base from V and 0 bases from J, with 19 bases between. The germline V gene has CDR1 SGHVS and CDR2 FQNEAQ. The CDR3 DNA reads TGTGCCAGCAGCTTAGTATCGATGTCGGCGGTAAGCTCCTACAATGAGCAGTTCTTC. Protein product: CASSLVSMSAVSSYNEQFF.

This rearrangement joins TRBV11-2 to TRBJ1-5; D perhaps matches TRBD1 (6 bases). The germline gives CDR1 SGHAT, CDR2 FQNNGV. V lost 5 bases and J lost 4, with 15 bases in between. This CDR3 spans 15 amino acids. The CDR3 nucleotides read TGTGCCAGCAGCCCGGTGGCAGGGGTTAATCAGCCCCAGCATTTT. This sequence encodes CASSPVAGVNQPQHF.

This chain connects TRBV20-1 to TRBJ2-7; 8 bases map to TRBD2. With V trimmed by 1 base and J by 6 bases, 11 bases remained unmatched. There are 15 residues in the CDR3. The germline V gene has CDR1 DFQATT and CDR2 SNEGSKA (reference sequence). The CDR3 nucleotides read TGCAGTGCTAGAGCCAGCGGGAGCTCCCTGGCCGAGCAGTACTTC. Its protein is CSARASGSSLAEQYF.

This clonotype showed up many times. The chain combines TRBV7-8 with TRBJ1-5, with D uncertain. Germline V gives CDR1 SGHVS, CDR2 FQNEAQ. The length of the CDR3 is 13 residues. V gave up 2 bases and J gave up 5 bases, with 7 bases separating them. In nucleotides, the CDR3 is TGTGCCAGCAGCTTATTGTGGGATCAGCCCCAGCATTTT. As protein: CASSLLWDQPQHF. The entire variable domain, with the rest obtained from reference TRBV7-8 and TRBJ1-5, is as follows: GAGVSQSPRYKVAKRGQDVALRCDPISGHVSLFWYQQALGQGPEFLTYFQNEAQLDKSGLPSDRFFAERPEGSVSTLKIQRTQQEDSAVYLCASSLLWDQPQHFGDGTRLSIL.

The CDR3 nucleotides read TGTGCCAGCAGCCAAGATTTAGGGCCCGCATATAATTCACCCCTCCACTTT. Protein: CASSQDLGPAYNSPLHF. The chain uses TRBV14 and TRBJ1-6; D is unclear. The CDR3 runs 17 residues. Trimming shortened V by 0 bases and J by 4 bases, and 13 bases separated the two germline ends. Looked up from germline, CDR1 is SGHDN and CDR2 is FVKESK.

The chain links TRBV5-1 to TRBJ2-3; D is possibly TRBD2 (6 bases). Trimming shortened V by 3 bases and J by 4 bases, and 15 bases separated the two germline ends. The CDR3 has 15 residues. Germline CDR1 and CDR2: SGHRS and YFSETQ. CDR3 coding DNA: TGCGCCAGCAGCTATGGGGGAGGAGGTGCAGATACGCAGTATTTT. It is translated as CASSYGGGGADTQYF. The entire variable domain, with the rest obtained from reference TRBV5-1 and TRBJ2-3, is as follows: KAGVTQTPRYLIKTRGQQVTLSCSPISGHRSVSWYQQTPGQGLQFLFEYFSETQRNKGNFPGRFSGRQFSNSRSEMNVSTLELGDSALYLCASSYGGGGADTQYFGPGTRLTVL.

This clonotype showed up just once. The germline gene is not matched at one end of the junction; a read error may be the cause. The CDR3 DNA reads as TGTGCCAGCAGCCGGGGGGGAGTTCGAGGCTACACCTTC. Residues: CASSRGGVRGYTF. The chain carries TRBV4-1 and TRBJ1-2; D might be TRBD1 (5 bases). The germline CDR1 and CDR2 sequences are MGHRA and YSYEKL. The CDR3 contains 13 residues.

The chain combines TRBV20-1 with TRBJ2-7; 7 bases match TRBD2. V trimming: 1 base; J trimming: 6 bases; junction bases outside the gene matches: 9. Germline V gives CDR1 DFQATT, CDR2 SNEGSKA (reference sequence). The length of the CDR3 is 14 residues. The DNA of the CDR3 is TGCAGTGCTAGAGTGGACTCCGGCGGGAGCGAGCAGTACTTC. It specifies CSARVDSGGSEQYF.

The CDR3 spells CSGWGTSVNSDEQFF. The CDR3 DNA is TGCAGCGGGTGGGGAACTAGCGTAAACTCGGATGAGCAGTTCTTC. The chain is built from TRBV29-1 and TRBJ2-1; 7 bases align to TRBD2. This CDR3 contains 15 residues. Germline V gene data show CDR1 as SQVTM and CDR2 as ANQGSEA. With 7 bases clipped from V and 8 bases from J, the junction kept 17 bases outside the gene matches.

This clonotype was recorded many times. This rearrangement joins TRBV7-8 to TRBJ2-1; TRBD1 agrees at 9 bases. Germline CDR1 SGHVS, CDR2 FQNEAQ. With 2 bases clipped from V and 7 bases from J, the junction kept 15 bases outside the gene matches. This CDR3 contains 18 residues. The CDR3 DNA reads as TGTGCCAGCAGCTTAAAAAGGAGACAGGGGGGGGGGACGAATGAGCAGTTCTTC. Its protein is CASSLKRRQGGGTNEQFF.

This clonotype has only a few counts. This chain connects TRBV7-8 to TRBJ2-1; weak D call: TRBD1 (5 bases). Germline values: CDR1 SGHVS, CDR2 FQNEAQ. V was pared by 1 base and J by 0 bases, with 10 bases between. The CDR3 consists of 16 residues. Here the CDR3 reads CASSLEGKSSYNEQFF. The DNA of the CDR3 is TGTGCCAGCAGCTTAGAGGGGAAGAGCTCCTACAATGAGCAGTTCTTC.